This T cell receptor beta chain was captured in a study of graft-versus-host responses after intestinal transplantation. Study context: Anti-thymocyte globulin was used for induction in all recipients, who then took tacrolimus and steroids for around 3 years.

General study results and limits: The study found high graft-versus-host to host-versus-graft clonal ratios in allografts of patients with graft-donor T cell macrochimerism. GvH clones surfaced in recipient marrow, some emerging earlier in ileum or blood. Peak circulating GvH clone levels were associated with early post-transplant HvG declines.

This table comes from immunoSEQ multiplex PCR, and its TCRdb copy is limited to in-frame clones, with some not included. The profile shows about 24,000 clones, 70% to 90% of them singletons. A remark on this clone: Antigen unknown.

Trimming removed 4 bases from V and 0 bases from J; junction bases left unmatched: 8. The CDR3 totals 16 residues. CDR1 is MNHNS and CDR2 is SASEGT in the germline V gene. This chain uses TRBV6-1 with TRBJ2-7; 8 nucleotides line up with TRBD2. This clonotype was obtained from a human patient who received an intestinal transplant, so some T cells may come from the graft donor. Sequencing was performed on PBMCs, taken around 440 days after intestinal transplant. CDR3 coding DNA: TGTGCCAGCAGTGGAGAGCTAGCGGGCGCCTCCTACGAGCAGTACTTC. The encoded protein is CASSGELAGASYEQYF.